A selection of T cell receptor beta chains follows, all from one sample in a study of Tregs in tolerant kidney transplant recipients. This table comes from immunoSEQ multiplex PCR, and its TCRdb copy is limited to in-frame clones, with some not included. The sample lists fewer than 95,000 clones, 93% occurring once. Sequencing used CD4+ T cells from blood (PBMCs), obtained 12 months after the transplant. These receptors all stem from a human patient who received a combined kidney and bone marrow transplant. Part of the T cell pool may stem from the graft donor. CDR3s leave out the opening cysteine and the closing phenylalanine or tryptophan. Fields, in order: clone size, J gene, V gene, CDR3 protein. Expanded clones are given a class, and other clones once, few, many or no size at all.

- TRBJ2-2 TRBV5-1 ASSLDGQGAGELF
- TRBJ1-4 TRBV14 ASSRRPGQENEKLF
- TRBJ1-4 TRBV19 ASSILRQGSEKLF
- TRBJ2-5 TRBV7-7 ASSITGLGETQY
- TRBJ1-4 TRBV7-9 ASRPDRGQGEKLF
- TRBJ2-1 TRBV7-9 ASSLSLAGSYNEQF
- TRBJ2-3 TRBV5-1 ASSPASVGQY
- TRBJ2-5 TRBV5-1 ASSPQVQETQY
once TRBJ2-1 TRBV6-5 ASTREGAFNEQF
- TRBJ2-2 TRBV18 ASSPSLKGLAGELF
once TRBJ1-2 TRBV6-6 ASSRGDYGCT
- TRBJ2-1 TRBV19 ASRGTSGYNEQF
once TRBJ2-5 TRBV4-2 ASSQGLAGRRETQY
- TRBJ1-3 TRBV7-2 ASSFRWRGRGNTIY
few TRBJ2-2 TRBV7-2 ASSLGSGRANTGELF